This entry lists 9 T cell receptor beta chains sequenced from one sample in a study of PD-1 blockade in mismatch repair-deficient tumors. Assay: immunoSEQ multiplex PCR; the TCRdb copy retains only in-frame clones and omits some. Altogether 120,000 or so clones are present, around 83% being singletons, with the ten largest covering roughly 14%. The sequenced sample was peripheral blood, obtained 44 weeks after starting pembrolizumab. The receptors come from an adult with mismatch repair-deficient cancer.

V usage is TRBV7-2 and J usage is TRBJ2-7; a possible D gene is TRBD1 (6 bases). Germline V gene sequence: CDR1 SGHTA, CDR2 FQGNSA. The CDR3 extends over 14 amino acids. The V gene lost 4 bases and the J gene lost 2 bases, with 12 bases spanning the gap. The CDR3 region has the DNA TGTGCCAGCAGCTCAGCGGACAGCCCCTACGAGCAGTACTTC. It is translated as CASSSADSPYEQYF.

This clone was found once. Different DNA sequences within this sample yield the same CDR3. The V call is TRBV15, the J call TRBJ2-5, with D possibly being TRBD1 or TRBD2 (5 bases each). The CDR3 runs 14 residues. Trimming shortened V by 0 bases and J by 5 bases, and 10 bases separated the two germline ends. Germline loops: CDR1 LNHNV, CDR2 YYDKDF (reference sequence). The CDR3 region has the DNA TGTGCCACCAGCAGAGATCGGGGCCGGGAGACCCAGTACTTC. Protein: CATSRDRGRETQYF. Based on the CDR3 plus reference TRBV15 and TRBJ2-5, the full variable domain is DAMVIQNPRYQVTQFGKPVTLSCSQTLNHNVMYWYQQKSSQAPKLLFHYYDKDFNNEADTPDNFQSRRPNTSFCFLDIRSPGLGDTAMYLCATSRDRGRETQYFGPGTRLLVL.

This sequence joins TRBV15 and TRBJ2-1; 8 bases line up with TRBD2. This CDR3 spans 17 amino acids. Germline lookup yields CDR1 LNHNV and CDR2 YYDKDF (reference sequence). The ends lost 0 bases at V and 4 bases at J; junction bases unmatched: 8. CDR3 sequence (DNA): TGTGCCACCAGCAGAGATACGTCGGGAGGGAATTACAATGAGCAGTTCTTC. It is translated as CATSRDTSGGNYNEQFF. The entire variable domain, with the rest obtained from reference TRBV15 and TRBJ2-1, is as follows: DAMVIQNPRYQVTQFGKPVTLSCSQTLNHNVMYWYQQKSSQAPKLLFHYYDKDFNNEADTPDNFQSRRPNTSFCFLDIRSPGLGDTAMYLCATSRDTSGGNYNEQFFGPGTRLTVL.

There are a few counts of this clone. The genes are TRBV7-9 and TRBJ2-1; no firm D call. The CDR3 is 15 amino acids. With 5 bases removed from V and 1 base from J, the gap between germline ends came to 12 bases. Looked up from germline, CDR1 is SEHNR and CDR2 is FQNEAQ (reference sequence). The CDR3 spells CASSLDAGSYNEQFF. Here the CDR3 DNA reads TGTGCCAGCAGCCTCGACGCCGGTTCCTACAATGAGCAGTTCTTC.

In its sample, this clone was seen once. The CDR3 DNA reads as TGCGCCAGCAGCTTGGATGGGGGAGGCTACGAGCAGTACTTC. Residues: CASSLDGGGYEQYF. The chain uses TRBV5-1 and TRBJ2-7; maybe TRBD2 (6 bases). The CDR3 consists of 14 residues. V was cut by 0 bases and J by 3 bases, with 10 bases left in between. Germline V gives CDR1 SGHRS, CDR2 YFSETQ.

This clone was seen only a few times. This rearrangement joins TRBV29-1 to TRBJ1-2; D perhaps matches TRBD1 (5 bases). The V gene's germline CDR1 is SQVTM and CDR2 ANQGSEA. Trimming cost V 0 bases and J 7 bases, with 6 bases left between them. The CDR3 is 11 amino acids. The CDR3 sequence: CSVEDTGGYTF. Written as DNA, the CDR3 is TGCAGCGTTGAAGACACAGGTGGCTACACCTTC.

Written as DNA, the CDR3 is TGTGCCTGGAATAGACTCCCTGAAGCTTTCTTT. Translated, it gives CAWNRLPEAFF. V gene TRBV30 combines with J gene TRBJ1-1; D is unclear. Trimming cost V 4 bases and J 6 bases, with 9 bases left between them. In germline, CDR1 is GTSNPN, CDR2 SVGIG (reference sequence). The CDR3 runs 11 residues.

V gene TRBV4-1 combines with J gene TRBJ2-7; 9 bases fit TRBD2. The CDR3 has 14 residues. Germline values: CDR1 MGHRA, CDR2 YSYEKL. With 5 bases clipped from V and 1 base from J, the junction kept 3 bases outside the gene matches. CDR3 loop: CASSYSGGSYEQYF. CDR3 bases: TGCGCCAGCAGCTATAGCGGGGGATCCTACGAGCAGTACTTC.

The chain couples TRBV21-1 to TRBJ1-3. TRBV21-1 is annotated as a pseudogene. CDR3 length: 15 residues. The CDR3 is CASSKEGSSGNTIYF. CDR3 sequence (DNA): TGTGCCAGCAGCAAAGAGGGGAGCTCTGGAAACACCATATATTTT.